The clone carrying this T cell receptor beta chain was observed a few times. These data come from a study of T cell responses to AZD1222 COVID-19 vaccine. This table comes from immunoSEQ multiplex PCR, and its TCRdb copy is limited to in-frame clones, with some not included. The sample has 150,000 or so clones, 85% to 90% seen once. This CDR3 region has 21 residues. Trimming took off 6 bases at V and 0 bases at J, with 27 bases between the two ends. CDR1 and CDR2 (germline): SNHLY, FYNNEI. Sequenced here: peripheral blood, sampled on day 0 of AZD1222 vaccination. The clonotype was recovered from an adult in good health. V usage is TRBV2 and J usage is TRBJ1-6; D might be TRBD1 (6 bases). Written as DNA, the CDR3 is TGTGCCAGCAGGGACCGAACGGGGGCAGTACGATCCCGCTCCTATAATTCACCCCTCCACTTT. This sequence encodes CASRDRTGAVRSRSYNSPLHF.